This entry is about one T cell receptor (beta chain). Its antigen is not identified. Here immunoSEQ multiplex PCR was the method, and the copy in TCRdb shows in-frame clones only, minus some. The sample yields roughly 93,000 clones, nearly 90% seen once. The sample originates from a study of T cell responses to AZD1222 COVID-19 vaccine. The CDR3 length is 16 residues. Trimming at V came to 1 base and at J to 2 bases, leaving 2 bases not matched to a gene. CDR1 and CDR2 from the germline V gene are LNHNV and YYDKDF (reference sequence). Findings of the study overall: The peak T cell response came first, and repertoires were sampled only after it.

Material: peripheral blood, obtained on day 0 of MenACWY control vaccination. The sequence came from an adult in good health. V gene TRBV15 combines with J gene TRBJ2-1; TRBD2 matches at 10 bases. The CDR3 nucleotides read TGTGCCACCAGCAGAGGGACTAGCGGAACCTACAATGAGCAGTTCTTC. This sequence encodes CATSRGTSGTYNEQFF.